The T cell receptor beta chain described here comes from a study of T cell responses to AZD1222 COVID-19 vaccine. Overall study results and limits: Baseline seropositivity occurred in only a handful of AZD1222 recipients. Females made up more of the donors, who were largely white British, and clonal diversity may have come out too low. Spike regions recognized by vaccine-associated CD4 TCRs spanned the protein, led by 160-218 and 743-854. Samples come after the peak T cell response, not at day 14.

Sequencing was performed with immunoSEQ multiplex PCR; in TCRdb, only in-frame clones are kept and a portion is missing. The table lists 250,000 to 300,000 clones, around 92% of them singletons. In the case of this clone: Antigen unknown.

CDR1 is MGHRA and CDR2 is YSYEKL in the germline V gene. The CDR3 extends over 14 amino acids. The V segment lost 2 bases and the J segment 10 bases; nucleotides outside the gene matches: 2. The J gene is TRBJ1-6, the V gene TRBV4-1, with 10 bases aligning to TRBD1. This TCR came from an adult who received the AZD1222 COVID-19 vaccine. Specimen: peripheral blood, collected 28 days after the second AZD1222 dose. CDR3 nucleotide sequence: TGCGCCAGCAGCCAAAGGACAGGGGGGTCACCCCTCCACTTT. Its translation is CASSQRTGGSPLHF.